The 26 T cell receptor beta chains reported below all come from one sample, sequenced in a study of CD8+ T cells in alopecia areata. Reverse transcription of extracted RNA yielded cDNA, which provided the sequencing template. Generated by immunoSEQ multiplex PCR, the TCRdb table keeps only in-frame clones and is missing some. Among 100,000 to 150,000 clones, roughly 50% were seen once, and the ten largest hold roughly a sixth. The source was CD8+ T cells sorted from blood, collected at week 0. The receptors were gathered from a human donor with alopecia areata.

The chain's CDR3 is CASSLGPSENTEAFF. CDR3 in DNA: TGTGCCAGCAGCTTAGGGCCCTCAGAGAACACTGAAGCTTTCTTT. This rearrangement joins TRBV11-2 to TRBJ1-1; D is unresolved. CDR3 length equals 15 residues. Germline assignment: CDR1 SGHAT and CDR2 FQNNGV. With 1 base removed from V and 1 base from J, the gap between germline ends came to 10 bases.

CDR3 sequence reads: CASSVGLGGTDTQYF. CDR3 DNA: TGTGCCAGCAGCGTAGGACTAGGTGGCACAGATACGCAGTATTTT. The genes are TRBV9 and TRBJ2-3; maybe TRBD2 (6 bases). There are 15 residues in the CDR3. From germline, CDR1 is SGDLS and CDR2 YYNGEE. V was pared by 0 bases and J by 1 base, with 9 bases between.

For the CDR3, the DNA is TGTGCCAGCAGCTCAAGCCCACAGGGGTGGTACGAGCAGTACTTC. Protein product: CASSSSPQGWYEQYF. This chain joins TRBV5-5 and TRBJ2-7; TRBD1 agrees at 7 bases. CDR1 and CDR2 (germline): SGHKS, YYEKEE (reference sequence). There are 15 residues in the CDR3. V dropped 3 bases and J dropped 4; count of bases not matched to a gene: 10.

The genes are TRBV5-6 and TRBJ2-7; 7 bases align to TRBD1. The CDR3 spans 14 residues. V lost 2 bases and J lost 3; bases outside the gene matches: 5. The germline V gene has CDR1 SGHDT and CDR2 YYEEEE. CDR3 amino acids: CASSFRQGFYEQYF. The CDR3 region has the DNA TGTGCCAGCAGCTTTAGACAGGGCTTCTACGAGCAGTACTTC.

Written as DNA, the CDR3 is TGTGCCAGCAGTGAACCCGAGCCCCAGGGGTGGGCCACAGATACGCAGTATTTT. Protein product: CASSEPEPQGWATDTQYF. The chain joins TRBV6-1 to TRBJ2-3; weak D call: TRBD1 (6 bases). V lost 2 bases to trimming and J lost 2 bases, with 20 bases between them. The CDR3 covers 18 residues. Germline loops: CDR1 MNHNS, CDR2 SASEGT.

J is TRBJ2-5 and V is TRBV27, with D possibly matching TRBD1 (6 bases). CDR1 is MNHEY, CDR2 SMNVEV, per germline (reference sequence). Trimming removed 2 bases from V and 5 bases from J, with 24 bases in between. CDR3 size: 18 residues. The CDR3 DNA reads as TGTGCCAGCAGTTTAGGAATCGAGTCTGGGGGCGCCGGGGAGACCCAGTACTTC. Translated: CASSLGIESGGAGETQYF.

CDR3 bases: TGTGCCAGCAGCTTAGATCACCCTAGCACAGATACGCAGTATTTT. Its translation: CASSLDHPSTDTQYF. The gene calls are TRBV11-2 and TRBJ2-3; D unclear. Germline CDR1 reads SGHAT; CDR2 reads FQNNGV. Trimming took off 0 bases at V and 0 bases at J, with 7 bases between the two ends. This CDR3 has 15 residues.

This clone has a handful of counts. J is TRBJ2-1 and V is TRBV7-9; D remains ambiguous. CDR1 SEHNR and CDR2 FQNEAQ come from the germline V gene (reference sequence). The CDR3 runs to 13 residues. Trimming pared 3 bases from V and 6 bases from J, leaving 9 bases between. The CDR3 sequence is CASSFARTNEQFF. The CDR3 nucleotides are TGTGCCAGCAGCTTTGCCAGGACCAATGAGCAGTTCTTC.

This chain uses TRBV30 with TRBJ2-3, with 8 bases aligning to TRBD2. Germline V gene sequence: CDR1 GTSNPN, CDR2 SVGIG (reference sequence). This CDR3 is built from 16 residues. Trimming cost V 7 bases and J 3 bases; bases outside gene matches: 15. The CDR3, as DNA: TGTGCCTCGTTCGGCGGGGGGCCCTCTTGGACAGATACGCAGTATTTT. Its translation: CASFGGGPSWTDTQYF.

This rearrangement joins TRBV27 to TRBJ1-6, with D hard to call. CDR3 length equals 12 residues. Trimming removed 4 bases at V and 9 bases at J, with 7 bases between. Germline CDR1 MNHEY, CDR2 SMNVEV (reference sequence). The CDR3: CASSWEGSPLHF. The DNA of the CDR3 is TGTGCCAGCAGTTGGGAGGGTTCACCCCTCCACTTT.

V and J are TRBV9 and TRBJ2-5, with TRBD2 matching 7 bases. This CDR3 comprises 15 residues. V gave up 4 bases and J gave up 5 bases; unmatched junction bases: 11. Looked up from germline, CDR1 is SGDLS and CDR2 is YYNGEE. The CDR3 protein is CASSPRGAGKETQYF. CDR3 DNA: TGTGCCAGCAGCCCGAGGGGAGCGGGGAAGGAGACCCAGTACTTC. Full variable domain (rest looked up from reference TRBV9 and TRBJ2-5): DSGVTQTPKHLITATGQRVTLRCSPRSGDLSVYWYQQSLDQGLQFLIQYYNGEERAKGNILERFSAQQFPDLHSELNLSSLELGDSALYFCASSPRGAGKETQYFGPGTRLLVL.

The CDR3 nucleotides read TGCGCCAGTCGTTTCAAGTGTCGCGTTCGGCCTTCGAACACTGAAGCTTTCTTT. Translating gives CASRFKCRVRPSNTEAFF. The chain combines TRBV23-1 with TRBJ1-1; D gene uncertain. TRBV23-1 carries the ORF label, with uncertain function. V was pared by 9 bases and J by 1 base, with 27 bases between. The CDR3 spans 18 residues.

The genes are TRBV27 and TRBJ1-2; D might be TRBD1 (6 bases). Trimming pared 6 bases from V and 7 bases from J, leaving 15 bases between. The CDR3 consists of 13 residues. The germline CDR1 and CDR2 sequences are MNHEY and SMNVEV (reference sequence). DNA for the CDR3: TGTGCCAGCAGGTCCAGGGGTCTGTCTGGCTACACCTTC. It is translated as CASRSRGLSGYTF.

The genes are TRBV5-6 and TRBJ1-3; unclear D gene. Trimming cost V 0 bases and J 4 bases, with 8 bases left between them. The CDR3 length is 14 residues. CDR1 is SGHDT and CDR2 is YYEEEE in the germline V gene. CDR3 DNA sequence: TGTGCCAGCAGCTTGGTCCTTGACGGAAACACCATATATTTT. The encoded protein is CASSLVLDGNTIYF.

V is TRBV27 and J is TRBJ1-2; TRBD1 aligns across 7 bases. CDR1 and CDR2 (germline): MNHEY, SMNVEV (reference sequence). J gave up 4 bases and V 2 bases, and 4 bases lay outside the gene matches. There are 14 residues in the CDR3. Written as DNA, the CDR3 is TGTGCCAGCAGTTTAATAGGGGGCGCCTATGGCTACACCTTC. Translating it yields CASSLIGGAYGYTF.

The V gene is TRBV18, the J gene TRBJ2-4; tentative D call: TRBD1 (5 bases). The germline V gene encodes CDR1 KGHSH and CDR2 LQKENI. The CDR3 runs 15 residues. V was clipped by 8 bases and J by 0 bases, with 14 bases between them. This chain's CDR3 is CASRDSELAKNIQYF. CDR3 sequence (DNA): TGTGCCAGCCGCGACAGCGAGCTAGCCAAAAACATTCAGTACTTC.

This clone has just a few counts. The rearrangement joins TRBV10-3 to TRBJ2-3; D remains unclear. The V gene's germline CDR1 is ENHRY and CDR2 SYGVKD. The CDR3 is 11 amino acids. Trimming took off 6 bases at V and 4 bases at J, with 5 bases between the two ends. The DNA of the CDR3 is TGTGCCATCAGGCAGGCAGATACGCAGTATTTT. Its protein is CAIRQADTQYF.

This clone appeared a single time. The rearrangement joins TRBV30 to TRBJ1-1; a possible D gene is TRBD1 (5 bases). Trimming removed 7 bases from V and 0 bases from J, with 15 bases in between. CDR3 size: 14 residues. Germline V CDR1 and CDR2: GTSNPN, SVGIG (reference sequence). CDR3 coding DNA: TGTGCCTTTACCCAGGGCAGGGTGAACACTGAAGCTTTCTTT. It codes for CAFTQGRVNTEAFF.

This chain connects TRBV7-9 to TRBJ1-1, with D possibly being TRBD1 (6 bases). Germline V gives CDR1 SEHNR, CDR2 FQNEAQ (reference sequence). The CDR3 loop spans 14 amino acids. V dropped 2 bases and J dropped 5 bases, with 12 bases sitting between them. CDR3 sequence (DNA): TGTGCCAGCAGCTTAACAGGGCGGAGAACTGAAGCTTTCTTT. Translation gives CASSLTGRRTEAFF.

V usage is TRBV6-1 and J usage is TRBJ2-3; D possibly corresponds to TRBD1 (6 bases). The germline V and J ends were trimmed by 5 bases and 1 base, with 10 bases remaining between them. This CDR3 has 14 residues. Germline V gene lookup returns CDR1 MNHNS and CDR2 SASEGT. DNA of the CDR3: TGTGCCAGCAGTTGGGACACCCGCACAGATACGCAGTATTTT. It encodes CASSWDTRTDTQYF.

The chain has TRBV2 and TRBJ2-5; TRBD2 agrees at 11 bases. Germline lookup yields CDR1 SNHLY and CDR2 FYNNEI. The CDR3 has 15 amino acids. With 4 bases clipped from V and 5 bases from J, the junction kept 6 bases outside the gene matches. The DNA of the CDR3 is TGTGCCAGCAGTGGCCCTAGCGGGGGGAGGGAGACCCAGTACTTC. Translated: CASSGPSGGRETQYF. The whole variable domain, remainder taken from reference TRBV2 and TRBJ2-5, is EPEVTQTPSHQVTQMGQEVILRCVPISNHLYFYWYRQILGQKVEFLVSFYNNEISEKSEIFDDQFSVERPDGSNFTLKIRSTKLEDSAMYFCASSGPSGGRETQYFGPGTRLLVL.

V and J are TRBV4-1 and TRBJ2-6, with TRBD1 matching over 10 bases. The CDR3 consists of 16 residues. The germline gives CDR1 MGHRA, CDR2 YSYEKL. The trim removed 3 bases at V and 4 bases at J, leaving 3 bases unmatched. The CDR3 sequence is CASSQGQGLGANVLTF. The CDR3 DNA reads TGCGCCAGCAGCCAGGGACAGGGGCTCGGGGCCAACGTCCTGACTTTC.

This clone was counted only a few times. This chain uses TRBV4-1 with TRBJ1-6; D not resolved. The germline gives CDR1 MGHRA, CDR2 YSYEKL. The V gene lost 1 base and the J gene lost 0 bases, with 4 bases spanning the gap. The CDR3 extends over 15 amino acids. CDR3 DNA sequence: TGCGCCAGCAGCCAAGGGGGCTCCTATAATTCACCCCTCCACTTT. It encodes CASSQGGSYNSPLHF.

This clone has a single count. The chain combines TRBV9 with TRBJ2-2, with D possibly being TRBD2 (5 bases). CDR3 length: 14 residues. Trimming took off 0 bases at V and 7 bases at J, with 10 bases between the two ends. The germline CDR1 and CDR2 sequences are SGDLS and YYNGEE. The CDR3 protein is CASSVGSRGGELFF. CDR3 in DNA: TGTGCCAGCAGCGTAGGATCACGGGGCGGGGAGCTGTTTTTT.

Turning to this clone: This sample includes further DNA sequences coding for the same CDR3. V gene TRBV4-1 combines with J gene TRBJ1-2; no clear D gene. The V end was cut by 1 base, the J end by 2 bases, with 5 bases between. CDR3 length: 13 amino acids. Germline lookup yields CDR1 MGHRA and CDR2 YSYEKL. CDR3 protein: CASSQVRNYGYTF. CDR3 coding DNA: TGCGCCAGCAGCCAAGTAAGGAACTATGGCTACACCTTC.

This clone was picked up a small number of times. The chain employs TRBV14 and TRBJ2-1; D unclear. The V end was cut by 3 bases, the J end by 8 bases, with 8 bases between. Germline CDR1 is SGHDN and CDR2 is FVKESK. The CDR3 length is 12 residues. This CDR3 reads CASSQGGHEQFF. In nucleotides, the CDR3 is TGTGCCAGCAGCCAGGGCGGTCATGAGCAGTTCTTC.